This is a list of T cell receptor beta chains from one sample in a study of blood T cells in healthy people across ages. TCRdb reprocessed the 5' RACE reads with MiXCR, giving one entry per CDR3 protein. The sample shows around 780,000 distinct CDR3 sequences, around a quarter of them seen only once. The same data also went into a second study, on T cells of mothers and their children.

The sample consisted of blood. The receptors were sampled from a boy aged 5-17 years in good health. Both conserved end residues are part of each CDR3. The order of the fields is clone size, V gene, D gene, J gene, CDR3 DNA, CDR3 protein. The D gene is left open where the match is weak. Size is stated for part of the rows, as once, few or many counts, or as a class when the clone is expanded.

few	TRBV6-6	NA	TRBJ2-3	TGTGCCAGCGGGGGGGCCACAGATACGCAGTATTTT	CASGGATDTQYF
NA	TRBV29-1	TRBD1	TRBJ1-2	TGCAGCGTCGGGGACAGTTCCTATGGCTACACCTTC	CSVGDSSYGYTF
few	TRBV10-3	NA	TRBJ1-2	TGTGCCATCAGTGAGAGAACGGAAACACAGGGCTACACCTTC	CAISERTETQGYTF
many	TRBV7-9	NA	TRBJ2-5	TGTGCCAGCAGTTTAAGGAGGGAGACCCAGTACTTC	CASSLRRETQYF
NA	TRBV28	NA	TRBJ2-7	TGTGCCAGCATCCCCCGGGGGCGTTCCTACGAGCAGTACTTC	CASIPRGRSYEQYF
few	TRBV6-5	NA	TRBJ2-5	TGTGCCAGCAGTTACCCTCATAGGGAATTTGGACAAGAGACCCAGTACTTC	CASSYPHREFGQETQYF
NA	TRBV28	NA	TRBJ1-2	TGTGCCAGCAATATCCAGGGGCGAGGATATGGCTACACCTTC	CASNIQGRGYGYTF
few	TRBV2	TRBD1	TRBJ1-4	TGTGCCAGCGACAGGGCCACTAATGAAAAACTGTTTTTT	CASDRATNEKLFF
few	TRBV6-5	TRBD1	TRBJ2-3	TGTGCCAGCAGTCCCGGGACAGCCTATGGAGATACGCAGTATTTT	CASSPGTAYGDTQYF
few	TRBV5-1	NA	TRBJ1-2	TGCGCCAGCAGAGGGCCAGAATCCCTGTATGGCTACACCTTC	CASRGPESLYGYTF
NA	TRBV15	NA	TRBJ1-1	TGTGCCACCAGCAGAGATCAAGTAGCCTCGAACACTGAAGCTTTCTTT	CATSRDQVASNTEAFF
NA	TRBV29-1	NA	TRBJ1-1	TGCAGCGTTGAACTCACCTGGGACACTGAAGCTTTCTTT	CSVELTWDTEAFF
NA	TRBV28	NA	TRBJ1-4	TGTGCCAGCAGTAACCGGGACTTTAATGAAAAACTGTTTTTT	CASSNRDFNEKLFF
few	TRBV29-1	NA	TRBJ1-1	TGCAGCGTTTGTTTCGCCCCGGGGACTGAAGCTTTCTTT	CSVCFAPGTEAFF
NA	TRBV28	NA	TRBJ2-4	TGTGCCAGCAGTTCCCAGACAGTCGGAAACATTCAGTACTTC	CASSSQTVGNIQYF
NA	TRBV12-3/TRBV12-4	NA	TRBJ2-7	TGTGCCAGCAGTTTTAAAAGGGGGACCTACGAGCAGTACTTC	CASSFKRGTYEQYF
NA	TRBV18	NA	TRBJ2-7	TGTGCCAGCTCACCAAGAGACGAAGCCTACGAGCAGTACTTC	CASSPRDEAYEQYF
NA	TRBV7-9	TRBD1	TRBJ2-7	TGTGCCAGCGGCTCAGGGGGCTACGAGCAGTACTTC	CASGSGGYEQYF
NA	TRBV6-5	NA	TRBJ2-1	TGTGCCAGCAGATTAGCACAGGGTCATCCGTCCTACAATGAGCAGTTCTTC	CASRLAQGHPSYNEQFF
many	TRBV10-3	NA	TRBJ2-7	TGTGCCACTTCCTCCGGGTCCTACGAGCAGTACTTC	CATSSGSYEQYF
NA	TRBV5-1	TRBD2	TRBJ2-4	TGCGCCAGCAGCCAGAGCGGGGGTCTAGCCAAAAACATTCAGTACTTC	CASSQSGGLAKNIQYF
NA	TRBV24-1	NA	TRBJ2-4	TGTGCCACCAGTGGGTCAGTGGACGGAAGCATTCAGTACTTC	CATSGSVDGSIQYF
few	TRBV2	NA	TRBJ2-7	TGTGCCAGCAGAGGCAGGGGTCTGTTTGAGCAGTACTTC	CASRGRGLFEQYF
NA	TRBV30	TRBD2	TRBJ2-1	TGTGCCTGGAAGCTAGCGGGGCGGTACAATGAGCAGTTCTTC	CAWKLAGRYNEQFF
few	TRBV14	NA	TRBJ2-7	TGTGCCAGCAGCAACCCAAAGAACCCCTACGAGCAGTACTTC	CASSNPKNPYEQYF
few	TRBV6-5	NA	TRBJ2-2	TGTGCCAGCACCATACCCGGAGGCGCCGGGGAGCTGTTTTTT	CASTIPGGAGELFF
NA	TRBV7-6	NA	TRBJ2-7	TGTGCCAGCAGCTTAGAGTGGGCGGAAACCTACGAGCAGTACTTC	CASSLEWAETYEQYF
NA	TRBV12-3/TRBV12-4	TRBD2	TRBJ2-3	TGTGCCAGCAGTTTGGGAGGGCCTCAGGATACAGATACGCAGTATTTT	CASSLGGPQDTDTQYF
few	TRBV4-1	NA	TRBJ2-2	TGCGCCAGCAGCCGCTGGCCTCCCAGGGTGGGAGGCACCGGGGAGCTGTTTTTT	CASSRWPPRVGGTGELFF
NA	TRBV28	NA	TRBJ2-7	TGTGCCAGCAGTTTGTGGGGGACGGCCGTCTCCTACGAGCAGTACTTC	CASSLWGTAVSYEQYF
NA	TRBV10-3	NA	TRBJ1-2	TGTGCCAGTTCGGGGGCAATTGGCTACACCTTC	CASSGAIGYTF
few	TRBV4-1	NA	TRBJ2-1	TGCGCCAGCAAGCCGGGTGACAGGCGTCGCGGGGAGGGAAGGGGCAATGAGCAGTTCTTC	CASKPGDRRRGEGRGNEQFF
few	TRBV7-6	TRBD1	TRBJ1-4	TGTGCCAGCAGGCGGACAGGAGCGGCCGCAACTAATGAAAAACTGTTTTTT	CASRRTGAAATNEKLFF
few	TRBV18	NA	TRBJ2-1	TGTGCCAGCTCACCGTCAAACCAACGGAATGAGCAGTTCTTC	CASSPSNQRNEQFF
NA	TRBV4-1	NA	TRBJ2-2	TGCGCCAGCAGCCAAGCGTGGGGCACCGGGGAGCTGTTTTTT	CASSQAWGTGELFF
NA	TRBV15	NA	TRBJ1-2	TGTGCCACCAGCCCTCAGCAGGCGGCTAACTATGGCTACACCTTC	CATSPQQAANYGYTF
few	TRBV13	TRBD2	TRBJ2-3	TGTGCCAGCAGCGCCCAGACTAGCGGGGGCACAGATACGCAGTATTTT	CASSAQTSGGTDTQYF
NA	TRBV5-5	NA	TRBJ2-7	TGTGCCAGCAGCTTGGCGTGGCAGCCCGAGCAGTACTTC	CASSLAWQPEQYF
many	TRBV5-1	NA	TRBJ2-5	TGCGCCAGCAGCTTGGACAGGCCAGGAGAGACCCAGTACTTC	CASSLDRPGETQYF
NA	TRBV18	TRBD2	TRBJ2-1	TGTGCCAGCTCACCTAGCGGGGGGGCAAAGAAAGAGCAGTTCTTC	CASSPSGGAKKEQFF
NA	TRBV2	NA	TRBJ1-1	TGTGCCAGCAGTGAAGAGGGCACTGAAGCTTTCTTT	CASSEEGTEAFF
NA	TRBV7-6	NA	TRBJ2-1	TGTGCCAGCTCAGGGCTCTGGGGACGTCCCTACAATGAGCAGTTCTTC	CASSGLWGRPYNEQFF
few	TRBV7-2	TRBD1	TRBJ1-1	TGTGCCAGCAGCCCGAGACAGGGATTGGCTGAAGCTTTCTTT	CASSPRQGLAEAFF
NA	TRBV5-5	NA	TRBJ1-2	TGTGCCAGCAGCTTGAAACCAGGGAACTATGGCTACACCTTC	CASSLKPGNYGYTF
NA	TRBV7-9	TRBD1	TRBJ1-5	TGTGCCAGCAGCATTGGACAGGGCGGCAATCAGCCCCAGCATTTT	CASSIGQGGNQPQHF
NA	TRBV6-1	TRBD1	TRBJ1-1	TGTGCCAGCAGGAGCGACAGGGGCACTGAAGCTTTCTTT	CASRSDRGTEAFF
NA	TRBV20-1	NA	TRBJ2-7	TGCAGTGCTCAGGACGTGTACGAGCAGTACTTC	CSAQDVYEQYF
NA	TRBV12-3/TRBV12-4	NA	TRBJ1-2	TGTGCCAGCAGTTTCCTTGGCAGGGGCTATGGCTACACCTTC	CASSFLGRGYGYTF
NA	TRBV7-9	NA	TRBJ1-1	TGTGCCAGCAGCAGTAGGACCCGAGGGACTGAAGCTTTCTTT	CASSSRTRGTEAFF
many	TRBV2	TRBD1	TRBJ2-6	TGTGCCAGCAGTCATCCCAGGGGGGGGGCCAACGTCCTGACTTTC	CASSHPRGGANVLTF
NA	TRBV9	NA	TRBJ1-4	TGTGCCAGCAGCGTAGGGGGTCAGGAGAATGAAAAACTGTTTTTT	CASSVGGQENEKLFF
few	TRBV20-1	TRBD2	TRBJ2-1	TGCAGTGCCCAGGGACTAGGGAGTCGTGAGCAGTTCTTC	CSAQGLGSREQFF
few	TRBV20-1	TRBD2	TRBJ2-5	TGCAGTGCTCCGGGACTAGCTGTACTTGAAGAGACCCAGTACTTC	CSAPGLAVLEETQYF
NA	TRBV4-1	TRBD2	TRBJ2-5	TGCGCCAGCAGCCTCCGGACTAGCGGGGGGGAGGTAGGGGGAGAGACCCAGTACTTC	CASSLRTSGGEVGGETQYF
NA	TRBV7-2	NA	TRBJ2-1	TGTGCCAGCAGCCCAGTTAGAGGTGCAGAGCAGTTCTTC	CASSPVRGAEQFF
few	TRBV29-1	NA	TRBJ2-7	TGCAGCGTTAGGACAGACCAATCCTACGAGCAGTACTTC	CSVRTDQSYEQYF
NA	TRBV3-1	NA	TRBJ2-7	TGTGCCAGCAGCACCCGATTCGGGGGCTCCTACGAGCAGTACTTC	CASSTRFGGSYEQYF